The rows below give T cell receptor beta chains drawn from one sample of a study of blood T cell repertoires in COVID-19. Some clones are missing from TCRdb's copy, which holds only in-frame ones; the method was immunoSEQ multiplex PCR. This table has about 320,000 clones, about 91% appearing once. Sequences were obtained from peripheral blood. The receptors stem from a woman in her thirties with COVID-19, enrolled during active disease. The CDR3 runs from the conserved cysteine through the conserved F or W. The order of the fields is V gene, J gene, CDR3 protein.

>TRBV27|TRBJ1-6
CASRPGQVPNSPLHF
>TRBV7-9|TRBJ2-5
CASSSREIQETQYF
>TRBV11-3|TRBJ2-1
CASSSRGVSYNEQFF
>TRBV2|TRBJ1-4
CASRGQGDKEKLFF
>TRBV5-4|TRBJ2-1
CASSLGGQGAYNEQFF
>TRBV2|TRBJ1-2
CASSSEGVGGYTF
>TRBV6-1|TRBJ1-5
CASSDIRDQPQHF
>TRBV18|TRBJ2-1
CASSSSRSSYNEQFF
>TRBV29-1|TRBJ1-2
CSVDRDRDYGYTF
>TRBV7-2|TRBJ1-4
CASSPTGSWGEKLFF
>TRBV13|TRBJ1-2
CASSRRDRYYGYTF
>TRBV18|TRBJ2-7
CASSPTGQGTSEQYF
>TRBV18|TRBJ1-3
CASSPTGNSGNTIYF
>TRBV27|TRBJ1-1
CASNPGGANTEAFF
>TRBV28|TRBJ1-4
CASSSRDRGREKLFF
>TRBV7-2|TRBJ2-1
CASSFGRGTTSHNEQFF
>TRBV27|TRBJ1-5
CASSPLGTGDQPQHF
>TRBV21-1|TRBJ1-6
CASSDPEGSPLHF
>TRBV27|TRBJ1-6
CASPGGGPKAFGSYNSPLHF
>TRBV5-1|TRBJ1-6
CASSLEGGARISPLHF
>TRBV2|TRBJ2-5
CASSADWDRPKEETQYF
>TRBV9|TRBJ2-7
CASSPNRLGQGKQYF
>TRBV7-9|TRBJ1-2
CASSFQGTLLSYTF
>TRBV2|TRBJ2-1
CASSILARAYNEQFF
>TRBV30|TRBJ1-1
CAWSTSGPFDTEAFF
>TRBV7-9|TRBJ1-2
CASSLTGTVDSYTF
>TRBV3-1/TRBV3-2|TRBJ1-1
CASSQIQGTEAFF
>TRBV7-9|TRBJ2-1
CASSPLHDSNEQFF